What follows are 18 T cell receptor beta chains derived from one specimen sequenced in a study of T cells after yellow fever vaccination. MiXCR, applied by TCRdb to the 5' RACE reads, yields one record per CDR3 protein. The sample carries about 320,000 distinct CDR3 sequences, approximately 4% recorded once. The sequences come from PBMCs, collected 15 days after the yellow fever booster vaccination. The receptor source for this set is a man aged 18 to 30 who received the YFV17D yellow fever vaccine.

This clonotype showed up just a few times. The V and J genes are TRBV5-1 and TRBJ1-2, with TRBD1 matching over 10 bases. This CDR3 region has 14 residues. V lost 4 bases, J lost 3 bases, and 3 bases stayed unmatched. In germline, CDR1 is SGHRS, CDR2 YFSETQ. The CDR3 DNA reads as TGCGCCAGCAGCGGGGGACAGGGGTACTATGGCTACACCTTC. Protein sequence: CASSGGQGYYGYTF.

The J gene is TRBJ2-1, the V gene TRBV7-3, with TRBD2 as a possible D gene (6 bases). In germline, CDR1 is SGHTA, CDR2 FQGTGA. Trimming shortened V by 5 bases and J by 12 bases, and 14 bases separated the two germline ends. The length of the CDR3 is 12 residues. For the CDR3, the DNA is TGTGCCAGCAGCCCCTCGGGAGACAGGCAGTTCTTC. Encoded protein: CASSPSGDRQFF.

This clonotype was detected a few times. The rearrangement joins TRBV30 to TRBJ2-2; D gene unclear. V lost 3 bases and J 5 bases, leaving 7 bases between the germline ends. The germline gives CDR1 GTSNPN, CDR2 SVGIG (reference sequence). CDR3 size: 12 residues. The CDR3 DNA sequence: TGTGCCTGGAGCACTCCAACCGGGGAGCTGTTTTTT. Its protein is CAWSTPTGELFF.

This clonotype was picked up many times. This chain uses TRBV20-1 with TRBJ2-2; D tentatively fits TRBD1 or TRBD2 (5 bases each). The CDR3 covers 14 residues. V was trimmed by 6 bases and J by 1 base, leaving 12 bases between them. The germline gives CDR1 DFQATT, CDR2 SNEGSKA (reference sequence). The CDR3 DNA follows: TGCAGTGCGTGGGACCCGCAGAACACCGGGGAGCTGTTTTTT. Translation gives CSAWDPQNTGELFF.

This clonotype was counted between two and nine times. The rearrangement links TRBV5-1 to TRBJ2-2; the D is unclear. Looked up from germline, CDR1 is SGHRS and CDR2 is YFSETQ. V lost 3 bases and J lost 0, with 9 bases in between. The CDR3 covers 15 residues. The CDR3 DNA sequence: TGCGCCAGCAGCTCTCTGAGATCGAACACCGGGGAGCTGTTTTTT. Translation gives CASSSLRSNTGELFF.

The chain employs TRBV11-2 and TRBJ2-6, with 9 bases aligning to TRBD1. V trimming: 4 bases; J trimming: 2 bases; junction bases outside the gene matches: 6. Per germline, CDR1 SGHAT and CDR2 FQNNGV. This CDR3 has 17 residues. CDR3 DNA: TGTGCCAGCAGCTCCCGGACAGGGGACGCTGGGGCCAACGTCCTGACTTTC. Translation: CASSSRTGDAGANVLTF.

This sequence joins TRBV5-1 and TRBJ1-5; 8 nucleotides agree with TRBD1. The CDR3 runs to 19 residues. Germline CDR1 is SGHRS and CDR2 is YFSETQ. The junction had 13 bases not matched to a gene; V was cut back by 2 bases and J by 0 bases. The CDR3 is CASSFTGGAKRYSNQPQHF. In DNA form, the CDR3 reads TGCGCCAGCAGCTTTACAGGGGGAGCTAAGAGGTATAGCAATCAGCCCCAGCATTTT.

This clonotype was seen at least ten times. The rearrangement uses TRBV3-1 and TRBJ2-3; 12 nucleotides align to TRBD2. This CDR3 is built from 17 residues. The germline V gene encodes CDR1 LGHDT and CDR2 YNNKEL (reference sequence). V dropped 3 bases and J dropped 1; count of bases not matched to a gene: 5. CDR3 in DNA: TGTGCCAGCAGCCAGCAGACTAGCGGGGGTCGCACAGATACGCAGTATTTT. Its translation: CASSQQTSGGRTDTQYF.

In its sample, this clonotype was seen a few times. The CDR3 DNA reads TGTGCCAGCAGTTCTACAGTCCCCAATGGCTACACCTTC. Translated: CASSSTVPNGYTF. This chain connects TRBV6-5 to TRBJ1-2; no reliable D call. Per germline, CDR1 MNHEY and CDR2 SVGAGI. The V and J ends lost 4 bases and 6 bases respectively, with 12 bases between them. CDR3 size: 13 residues.

The rearrangement uses TRBV4-3 and TRBJ1-2; 8 bases are shared with TRBD1. J lost 7 bases, V lost 5 bases, and 6 bases had no gene match. CDR1 is LGHNA, CDR2 YSLEER, per germline. The CDR3 is 13 residues long. Written as DNA, the CDR3 is TGCGCCAGCAGCTCCCAGGGGGCGTCTGGCTACACCTTC. This sequence encodes CASSSQGASGYTF.

This clonotype was found many times. V is TRBV27 and J is TRBJ1-5; D gene unclear. The V gene lost 4 bases and the J gene lost 4 bases, with 17 bases spanning the gap. Germline V gives CDR1 MNHEY, CDR2 SMNVEV (reference sequence). The CDR3 loop spans 16 amino acids. The CDR3 DNA is TGTGCCAGCAGTTCCCTTAGACCTGCCCCTAATCAGCCCCAGCATTTT. Translating gives CASSSLRPAPNQPQHF.

The genes are TRBV15 and TRBJ2-3; no clear D. The CDR3 totals 16 residues. CDR1 is LNHNV and CDR2 is YYDKDF in the germline V gene (reference sequence). The germline V and J ends were trimmed by 0 bases and 4 bases, with 14 bases remaining between them. CDR3 DNA sequence: TGTGCCACCAGCAGAGATCACGCACCGTCCGCAGATACGCAGTATTTT. Encoded protein: CATSRDHAPSADTQYF. Looking up the rest from reference TRBV15 and TRBJ2-3 gives the full variable domain: DAMVIQNPRYQVTQFGKPVTLSCSQTLNHNVMYWYQQKSSQAPKLLFHYYDKDFNNEADTPDNFQSRRPNTSFCFLDIRSPGLGDTAMYLCATSRDHAPSADTQYFGPGTRLTVL.

A few counts support this clonotype. V and J are TRBV28 and TRBJ2-7, with 7 nucleotides matching TRBD1. CDR3 size: 14 residues. Germline assignment: CDR1 MDHEN and CDR2 SYDVKM. Germline trimming cut 3 bases from V and 6 bases from J; bases unmatched to any gene: 8. The CDR3 spells CASSFVRGSSEQYV. The CDR3 DNA is TGTGCCAGCAGTTTTGTCAGGGGGTCATCCGAGCAGTACGTC.

This clonotype came up many times. This sequence joins TRBV6-2 or TRBV6-3 and TRBJ2-3, with TRBD2 matching over 7 bases. The V segment lost 2 bases and the J segment 5 bases; nucleotides outside the gene matches: 13. The V gene's germline CDR1 is MNHEY and CDR2 SVGEGT. This CDR3 has 17 amino acids. This chain's CDR3 is CASSYPFPGGREDTQYF. The CDR3 DNA reads as TGTGCCAGCAGTTACCCCTTTCCGGGGGGTCGTGAAGATACGCAGTATTTT.

This clonotype was seen repeatedly, ten times or more. Written as DNA, the CDR3 is TGCAGTGCTAGTAGTCTTAACTATGGCTACACCTTC. Its translation is CSASSLNYGYTF. This chain joins TRBV20-1 and TRBJ1-2; no reliable D call. Germline assignment: CDR1 DFQATT and CDR2 SNEGSKA (reference sequence). Trimming took 3 bases from V and 1 from J, leaving 6 bases between them. This CDR3 contains 12 residues.

This clonotype appeared a few times. The chain has TRBV2 and TRBJ1-5; D gene uncertain. There are 14 residues in the CDR3. Trimming pared 5 bases from V and 6 bases from J, leaving 14 bases between. From germline, CDR1 is SNHLY and CDR2 FYNNEI. Written as DNA, the CDR3 is TGTGCCAGCAGTCTCCAGAAAAGTGTTCAGCCCCAGCATTTT. Its protein is CASSLQKSVQPQHF.

At least ten counts were recorded for this clonotype. The V and J genes are TRBV7-2 and TRBJ2-7; 12 nucleotides agree with TRBD2. Germline values: CDR1 SGHTA, CDR2 FQGNSA. This CDR3 is built from 16 residues. The ends lost 4 bases at V and 1 base at J; junction bases unmatched: 5. The CDR3, as DNA: TGTGCCAGCAGCTCGCCGACTAGCGGGGGATCCTACGAGCAGTACTTC. It is translated as CASSSPTSGGSYEQYF.

This clonotype was seen more than once but under ten times. This chain links TRBV27 with TRBJ2-7, with D hard to call. Trimming took 4 bases from V and 3 from J, leaving 16 bases between them. The CDR3 sequence is 15 residues long. Germline V gene data show CDR1 as MNHEY and CDR2 as SMNVEV (reference sequence). CDR3 DNA sequence: TGTGCCAGCAGTTCGCACGGCGGCGAAGGCTACGAGCAGTACGTC. Translated: CASSSHGGEGYEQYV.